These 5 T cell receptor beta chains originate from one sample sequenced in a study of T cell repertoires in aging, cancer and after chemotherapy. Multiplex touch-down PCR with TRB-A/B primers amplified rearranged V-D-J TRB sequences. TCRdb itself ran the multiplex PCR reads through MiXCR, one entry per CDR3 protein. The sample lists about 5,700 distinct CDR3 sequences; about 38% were seen once. Peripheral blood genomic DNA, not sorted cells or RNA, was the template. The sample comprised blood. The receptors were gathered from a human donor in good health.

This clonotype was seen a few times. The chain employs TRBV18 and TRBJ2-1, with 7 bases aligning to TRBD1. The CDR3 contains 13 residues. J lost 5 bases, V lost 6 bases, and 4 bases had no gene match. Germline CDR1 is KGHSH and CDR2 is LQKENI. The CDR3 region is CASSWTGDNEQFF. DNA for the CDR3: TGTGCCAGCTCCTGGACAGGAGACAATGAGCAGTTCTTC.

This clonotype was seen a few times. The chain employs TRBV5-6 and TRBJ2-7; TRBD1 matches 12 bases. The V segment lost 1 base and the J segment 6 bases; nucleotides outside the gene matches: 8. CDR3 size: 16 residues. In germline, CDR1 is SGHDT, CDR2 YYEEEE. CDR3 in amino acids: CASSLPLGQGAPEQYF. CDR3 coding DNA: TGTGCCAGCAGCTTGCCGTTGGGACAGGGGGCGCCCGAGCAGTACTTC.

J is TRBJ2-1 and V is TRBV24-1, with 9 nucleotides matching TRBD2. The CDR3 extends over 16 amino acids. Trimming removed 3 bases from V and 1 base from J; junction bases left unmatched: 3. Germline CDR1 is KGHDR and CDR2 is SFDVKD. Here the CDR3 reads CATSDSGGQSYNEQFF. CDR3 DNA: TGTGCCACCAGTGATAGCGGGGGGCAATCCTACAATGAGCAGTTCTTC.

This rearrangement joins TRBV6-5 to TRBJ1-6; possibly TRBD1 for D (5 bases). CDR3 length: 14 residues. Germline V gene lookup returns CDR1 MNHEY and CDR2 SVGAGI. The V and J ends lost 2 bases and 7 bases respectively, with 9 bases between them. The CDR3, as DNA: TGTGCCAGCAGTTACGGAGGGGAAAATTCACCCCTCCACTTT. It translates to CASSYGGENSPLHF.

By proportion, this clonotype is medium-sized. The J gene is TRBJ2-2, the V gene TRBV29-1; D is ambiguous. Germline CDR1 reads SQVTM; CDR2 reads ANQGSEA. The ends were cut back, 7 bases at V and 0 bases at J, with 3 bases in the middle. The CDR3 is made up of 11 amino acids. This CDR3 is CSAANTGELFF. The CDR3 DNA reads as TGCAGCGCTGCGAACACCGGGGAGCTGTTTTTT.